A selection of T cell receptor beta chains follows, all from one sample in a study of CD8 T cell repertoires and HIV-1 epitope variants. These receptors' targets are unknown. Generated by immunoSEQ multiplex PCR, the TCRdb table keeps only in-frame clones and is missing some. The data show approximately 4,000 clones, approximately 64% seen once. Sequenced sample: cultured CD8+ T cells derived from PBMCs. The receptors derive from a male donor with HIV. CDR3s include the opening cysteine and the closing phenylalanine or tryptophan. Fields, in order: V gene, J gene, CDR3 protein.

>TRBV28|TRBJ1-3
CASGNPTRDREPGNTIYF
>TRBV6-5|TRBJ2-7
CASSYSVDRREQYF
>TRBV27|TRBJ2-7
CASLEGPGPLYEQYF
>TRBV7-2|TRBJ2-7
CASSLRAGEQYF
>TRBV5-6|TRBJ2-1
CASSFRTGFGEQFF
>TRBV7-2|TRBJ2-3
CASSPTLAGGGDTQYF
>TRBV6-6|TRBJ1-1
CASSPDRIGTEAFF
>TRBV4-1|TRBJ1-4
CASSPTLTPATNEKLFF
>TRBV11-2|TRBJ2-1
CASSLEDREGYNEQFF
>TRBV19|TRBJ2-1
CASSQQTGLLDEQFF
>TRBV5-1|TRBJ2-4
CASSLLGQGNIQYF
>TRBV11-3|TRBJ2-1
CASSFRSGSYNEQFF
>TRBV10-3|TRBJ2-1
CASQGLGENEQFF
>TRBV5-3|TRBJ2-7
CARSADNSYEQYF
>TRBV5-4|TRBJ1-1
CAVLRGTEAFF
>TRBV5-1|TRBJ2-7
CASSGTSGGAYEQYF
>TRBV10-3|TRBJ1-6
CAITASSYNSPLHF
>TRBV4-1|TRBJ2-1
CASSQDRPSGVYNEQFF
>TRBV28|TRBJ2-1
CASSLTNEQFF
>TRBV29-1|TRBJ2-7
CSVGAGAYEQYF
>TRBV9|TRBJ2-7
CASSRTGGGDEQYF
>TRBV28|TRBJ2-3
CASRAGQPYTISTDTQYF
>TRBV28|TRBJ1-2
CASSLWGQGAYYGYTF
>TRBV4-2|TRBJ2-7
CASSQVGQGEQYF
>TRBV23-1|TRBJ1-2
CASSQWRLNYGYTF
>TRBV19|TRBJ2-5
CASSIIGSETQYF
>TRBV13|TRBJ2-4
CASSLTGTSELLAKNIQYF
>TRBV7-2|TRBJ2-3
CASSSVLATDTQYF
>TRBV19|TRBJ1-5
CASGDGPNQPQHF
>TRBV15|TRBJ2-1
CATSGTSGTNEQFF
>TRBV6-5|TRBJ1-2
CASSRQGGGDGYTF
>TRBV7-8|TRBJ2-7
CASSSNSSLRDF
>TRBV28|TRBJ1-1
CASSLGTEAFF
>TRBV11-2|TRBJ2-5
CASSLDLTGGAETQYF
>TRBV10-3|TRBJ1-1
CAISAGDTEAFF
>TRBV10-2|TRBJ2-3
CASSEIGLAGDTQYF
>TRBV2|TRBJ2-7
CASSTGLAGVGASEQYF
>TRBV9|TRBJ2-7
CASSPWTGGPGEQYF
>TRBV29-1|TRBJ1-1
CSVEEGANMNTEAFF
>TRBV7-6|TRBJ1-5
CASSPGGSNQPQHF